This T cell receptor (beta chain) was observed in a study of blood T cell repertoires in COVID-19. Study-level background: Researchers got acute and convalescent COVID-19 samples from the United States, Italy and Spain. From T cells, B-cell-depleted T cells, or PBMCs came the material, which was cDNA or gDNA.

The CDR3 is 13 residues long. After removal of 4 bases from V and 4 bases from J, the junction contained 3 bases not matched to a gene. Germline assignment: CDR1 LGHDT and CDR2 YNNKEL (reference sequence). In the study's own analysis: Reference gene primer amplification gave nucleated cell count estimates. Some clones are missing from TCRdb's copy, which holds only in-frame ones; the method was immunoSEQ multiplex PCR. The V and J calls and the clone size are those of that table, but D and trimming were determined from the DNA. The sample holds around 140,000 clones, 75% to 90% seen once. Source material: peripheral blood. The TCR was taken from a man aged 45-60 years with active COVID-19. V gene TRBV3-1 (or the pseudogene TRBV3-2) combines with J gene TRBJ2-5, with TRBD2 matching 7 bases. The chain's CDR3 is CASSLWGGETQYF. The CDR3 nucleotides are TGTGCCAGCAGCCTATGGGGGGGAGAGACCCAGTACTTC.